These 20 T cell receptor beta chains share one sample of origin, sequenced in a study of CD8+ T cells in alopecia areata. RNA extraction was followed by reverse transcription into cDNA, which acted as the sequencing template. The table came from immunoSEQ multiplex PCR; TCRdb's copy has only in-frame clones and leaves some out. The sample holds 50,000 to 70,000 clones, around 40% seen once. Sequencing used NKG2D-low CD8+ T cells sorted from blood. The source of these receptors is a human donor with alopecia areata.

The gene calls are TRBV4-1 and TRBJ2-5; unclear D gene. Trimming removed 0 bases at V and 5 bases at J, with 13 bases between. CDR1 MGHRA and CDR2 YSYEKL come from the germline V gene. The CDR3 has 15 amino acids. This chain's CDR3 is CASSQEMQSPETQYF. For the CDR3, the DNA is TGCGCCAGCAGCCAAGAAATGCAGTCCCCGGAGACCCAGTACTTC.

The V gene is TRBV7-2, the J gene TRBJ1-3, with D possibly TRBD1 on 6 matching bases. The germline V gene encodes CDR1 SGHTA and CDR2 FQGNSA. This CDR3 is 14 amino acids long. Trimming took off 2 bases at V and 1 base at J, with 6 bases between the two ends. For the CDR3, the DNA is TGTGCCAGCAGCTTAAGGGGGTCTGGAAACACCATATATTTT. It translates to CASSLRGSGNTIYF. Full variable domain (remainder filled in from reference TRBV7-2 and TRBJ1-3): GAGVSQSPSNKVTEKGKDVELRCDPISGHTALYWYRQSLGQGLEFLIYFQGNSAPDKSGLPSDRFSAERTGGSVSTLTIQRTQQEDSAVYLCASSLRGSGNTIYFGEGSWLTVV.

This clone was observed a handful of times. The chain carries TRBV4-3 and TRBJ2-6; the match to TRBD1 covers 8 bases. The CDR3 is 16 residues long. Trimming took 8 bases from V and 0 from J; bases not matched to a gene: 6. The V gene's germline CDR1 is LGHNA and CDR2 YSLEER. The CDR3 nucleotides read TGCGCCAGCGGGGACAGGCTCATCTCTGGGGCCAACGTCCTGACTTTC. Its translation: CASGDRLISGANVLTF.

V usage is TRBV7-2 and J usage is TRBJ2-7; TRBD2 matches 13 bases. The trim removed 4 bases at V and 4 bases at J, leaving 4 bases unmatched. Germline V gene data show CDR1 as SGHTA and CDR2 as FQGNSA. The CDR3 is 15 amino acids. CDR3 in DNA: TGTGCCAGCAGCTCCGGACTAGCGGGAGCGTACGAGCAGTACTTC. This sequence encodes CASSSGLAGAYEQYF.

The V call is TRBV5-1, the J call TRBJ2-7, with D possibly TRBD2 on 5 matching bases. The length of the CDR3 is 14 residues. CDR1 and CDR2 (germline): SGHRS, YFSETQ. V was pared by 4 bases and J by 2 bases, with 13 bases between. DNA for the CDR3: TGCGCCAGCAGCCTGTCGAGCGGAACCTACGAGCAGTACTTC. It encodes CASSLSSGTYEQYF.

This chain uses TRBV9 with TRBJ2-4; D assignment may be TRBD1 or TRBD2 (5 bases each). V lost 3 bases to trimming and J lost 7 bases, with 14 bases between them. The CDR3 length is 14 residues. Germline loops: CDR1 SGDLS, CDR2 YYNGEE. CDR3 sequence (DNA): TGTGCCAGCAGCGACTCAGGGACGGGGAACATTCAGTACTTC. Translating it yields CASSDSGTGNIQYF.

This rearrangement joins TRBV28 to TRBJ2-1; 9 positions match TRBD2. In germline, CDR1 is MDHEN, CDR2 SYDVKM. The V gene end was trimmed by 6 bases and the J gene end by 11 bases; junction bases not matched to a gene: 5. The CDR3 is 12 amino acids. The CDR3 DNA reads TGTGCCAGCAGCCTGACTAGCGGACAGCAGTTCTTC. Its protein product is CASSLTSGQQFF.

This clone appeared a few times. The chain carries TRBV19 and TRBJ2-1; a possible D gene is TRBD1 (5 bases). The CDR3 is made up of 14 amino acids. V lost 3 bases, J lost 6 bases, and 12 bases lay in between. Germline CDR1 LNHDA, CDR2 SQIVND (reference sequence). CDR3 amino acids: CASSMITGGNEQFF. For the CDR3, the DNA is TGTGCCAGTAGTATGATAACAGGCGGCAATGAGCAGTTCTTC.

The V gene is TRBV19, the J gene TRBJ2-7; D possibly corresponds to TRBD1 (5 bases). With 1 base removed from V and 2 bases from J, the gap between germline ends came to 12 bases. CDR3 length: 15 residues. The germline CDR1 and CDR2 sequences are LNHDA and SQIVND (reference sequence). The CDR3 spells CASSIVPGYPYEQYF. The CDR3 coding sequence is TGTGCCAGTAGTATAGTTCCAGGGTACCCCTACGAGCAGTACTTC.

The CDR3 loop reads CASSPGRRVSTDTQYF. In DNA form, the CDR3 reads TGTGCCAGCAGCCCGGGGCGGCGGGTTAGCACAGATACGCAGTATTTT. The chain links TRBV7-9 to TRBJ2-3; possibly TRBD1 or TRBD2 for D (5 bases each). The CDR3 has 16 residues. CDR1 and CDR2 from the germline V gene are SEHNR and FQNEAQ (reference sequence). V gave up 5 bases and J gave up 0 bases, with 15 bases separating them.

The genes are TRBV19 and TRBJ2-5; 11 positions agree with TRBD2. Germline CDR1 reads LNHDA; CDR2 reads SQIVND (reference sequence). CDR3 length equals 15 residues. Trimming at V came to 4 bases and at J to 4 bases, leaving 5 bases not matched to a gene. CDR3 region: CASSTVGLAGETQYF. The CDR3 DNA follows: TGTGCCAGTAGTACCGTCGGACTAGCGGGAGAGACCCAGTACTTC.

This clone showed up just a few times. This sequence joins TRBV4-3 and TRBJ1-1; D is unclear. Trimming shortened V by 4 bases and J by 2 bases, and 11 bases separated the two germline ends. The CDR3 is 14 amino acids. CDR1 LGHNA and CDR2 YSLEER come from the germline V gene. This CDR3 reads CASSPLRYNTEAFF. The CDR3 DNA is TGCGCCAGCAGCCCGCTTAGGTATAACACTGAAGCTTTCTTT.

This clone appeared many times. The rearrangement links TRBV4-3 to TRBJ2-7; D may be TRBD2 (7 bases). V was clipped by 1 base and J by 0 bases, with 22 bases between them. The CDR3 loop spans 19 amino acids. Germline values: CDR1 LGHNA, CDR2 YSLEER. The CDR3 nucleotides are TGCGCCAGCAGCCAAGGGGGGGTCGAAGGGGGGGGGCCCTCCTACGAGCAGTACTTC. It yields the protein CASSQGGVEGGGPSYEQYF.

This clone was detected only a few times. This chain connects TRBV7-9 to TRBJ1-1; 10 positions agree with TRBD1. Trimming cost V 4 bases and J 1 base; bases outside gene matches: 9. Germline loops: CDR1 SEHNR, CDR2 FQNEAQ (reference sequence). This CDR3 region has 17 residues. CDR3 nucleotides: TGTGCCAGCAGCTCCCCCGGGACAGGGGTTACGAACACTGAAGCTTTCTTT. Encoded protein: CASSSPGTGVTNTEAFF.

The chain joins TRBV29-1 to TRBJ1-2, with a possible D match to TRBD1 (5 bases). The CDR3 loop spans 13 amino acids. Germline V gene data show CDR1 as SQVTM and CDR2 as ANQGSEA. V was pared by 3 bases and J by 6 bases, with 14 bases between. This chain's CDR3 is CSVDGGFPDGYTF. The CDR3, as DNA: TGCAGCGTTGACGGGGGATTCCCAGATGGCTACACCTTC.

This chain uses TRBV29-1 with TRBJ2-1, with 9 nucleotides matching TRBD1. In germline, CDR1 is SQVTM, CDR2 ANQGSEA. The length of the CDR3 is 15 residues. The ends lost 4 bases at V and 1 base at J; junction bases unmatched: 5. The chain's CDR3 is CSVGTGVRSYNEQFF. The CDR3 coding sequence is TGCAGCGTTGGGACAGGGGTGAGGTCCTACAATGAGCAGTTCTTC.

In its sample, this clone was seen a few times. As DNA, the CDR3 is TGCGCCAGCAGCCCCACCAGCGGCACTCTCAGCGAGCAGTACTTC. This codes for CASSPTSGTLSEQYF. This chain connects TRBV4-3 to TRBJ2-7, with D perhaps TRBD2 (5 bases). The CDR3 totals 15 residues. Germline-derived CDR1 and CDR2 are LGHNA and YSLEER. The V gene lost 4 bases and the J gene lost 6 bases, with 19 bases spanning the gap.

This rearrangement joins TRBV2 to TRBJ2-7, with D perhaps given as TRBD1 or TRBD2 (5 bases each). The V end lost 11 bases, the J end lost 2 bases, and 28 bases lay between the germline ends. The CDR3 spans 17 residues. Looked up from germline, CDR1 is SNHLY and CDR2 is FYNNEI. The CDR3, as DNA: TGTGCCGTTAACGGGGATCGTGAGGGACCCGGGGCCTACGAGCAGTACTTC. Its protein is CAVNGDREGPGAYEQYF.

The genes are TRBV18 and TRBJ2-7; TRBD1 might be the D (6 bases). Trimming removed 6 bases at V and 0 bases at J, with 6 bases between. Germline V CDR1 and CDR2: KGHSH, LQKENI. This CDR3 has 12 residues. The CDR3 spells CASSDSSYEQYF. The CDR3 region has the DNA TGTGCCAGCTCGGACAGCTCCTACGAGCAGTACTTC.

This rearrangement joins TRBV20-1 to TRBJ1-2; the match to TRBD1 covers 7 bases. This CDR3 comprises 10 residues. Germline CDR1 is DFQATT and CDR2 is SNEGSKA (reference sequence). CDR3 residues: CIMRGRGYTF. The CDR3 DNA reads as TGCATCATGAGGGGGCGCGGCTACACCTTC.